This T cell receptor (beta chain) was retrieved from a study of T cell responses to AZD1222 COVID-19 vaccine. Study-wide results and caveats: No day 14 peak samples; only post-peak repertoires were characterized. Only five to seven AZD1222 recipients tested seropositive at baseline.

Of note for this clone: Antigen: not known.

Repertoires were generated with immunoSEQ multiplex PCR, while TCRdb's copy carries only in-frame clones and drops some. This sample carries roughly 70,000 clones, 70% to 90% of them seen once, and the ten largest clones take 4.8%. The CDR3 totals 16 residues. The germline V gene encodes CDR1 SGHRS and CDR2 YFSETQ. Losses at the gene ends were 2 bases for V and 3 bases for J; bases not matched to a gene: 9. The chain combines TRBV5-1 with TRBJ2-3; TRBD2 matches 7 bases. The receptor comes from an adult who received the MenACWY meningococcal vaccine as a control. The material was peripheral blood, obtained 28 days after the second dose of the MenACWY control vaccine. This CDR3 reads CASSLTPGGRTDTQYF. The CDR3 region has the DNA TGCGCCAGCAGCTTAACCCCCGGGGGGAGGACAGATACGCAGTATTTT.